This entry concerns a single TCR beta chain. The record originates from a study of blood T cell repertoires in COVID-19. Study background: PBMCs, B-cell-depleted T cells, or T cells were the source of the cDNA or gDNA that made up the material.

CDR3 size: 17 residues. Deletions cut 6 bases from V and 0 bases from J, with 18 bases between. Germline V gives CDR1 MDHEN, CDR2 SYDVKM. Sequenced by immunoSEQ multiplex PCR; TCRdb stores in-frame clones only, minus some. The sample lists approximately 230,000 clones; 70% to 90% were seen once. The TCR was taken from an elderly man with acute or convalescent COVID-19. The chain combines TRBV28 with TRBJ1-5; D remains ambiguous. The specimen sequenced was peripheral blood. Here the CDR3 DNA reads TGTGCCAGCAGCCGACCCCCGCGACTGAGTAGCAATCAGCCCCAGCATTTT. This encodes CASSRPPRLSSNQPQHF.